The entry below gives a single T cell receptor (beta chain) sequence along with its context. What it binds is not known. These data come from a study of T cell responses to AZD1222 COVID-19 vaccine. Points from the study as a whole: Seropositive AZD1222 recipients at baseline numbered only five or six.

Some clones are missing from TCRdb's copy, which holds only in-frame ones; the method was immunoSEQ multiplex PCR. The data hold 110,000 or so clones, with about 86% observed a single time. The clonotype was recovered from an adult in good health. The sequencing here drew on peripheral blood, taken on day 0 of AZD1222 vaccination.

Written as DNA, the CDR3 is TGTGCCAGCAACGGGGGGGATTACGAGCAGTACTTC. Translation gives CASNGGDYEQYF. V usage is TRBV2 and J usage is TRBJ2-7, with 8 bases matching TRBD2. This CDR3 comprises 12 residues. The V gene's germline CDR1 is SNHLY and CDR2 FYNNEI. Germline trimming cut 7 bases from V and 4 bases from J; bases unmatched to any gene: 3.